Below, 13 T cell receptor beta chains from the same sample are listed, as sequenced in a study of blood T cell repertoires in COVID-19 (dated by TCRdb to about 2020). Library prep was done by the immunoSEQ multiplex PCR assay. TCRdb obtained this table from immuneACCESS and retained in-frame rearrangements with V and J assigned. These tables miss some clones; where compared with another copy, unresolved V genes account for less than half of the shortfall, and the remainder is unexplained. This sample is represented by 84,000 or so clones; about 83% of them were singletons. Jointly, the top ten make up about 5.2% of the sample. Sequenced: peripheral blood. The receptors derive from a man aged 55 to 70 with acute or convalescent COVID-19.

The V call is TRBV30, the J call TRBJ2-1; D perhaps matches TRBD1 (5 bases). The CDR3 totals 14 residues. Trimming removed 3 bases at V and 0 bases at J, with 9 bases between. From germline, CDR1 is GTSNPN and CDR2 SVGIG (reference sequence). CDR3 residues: CAWSLGDSYNEQFF. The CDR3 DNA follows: TGTGCCTGGAGCTTAGGGGACTCCTACAATGAGCAGTTCTTC.

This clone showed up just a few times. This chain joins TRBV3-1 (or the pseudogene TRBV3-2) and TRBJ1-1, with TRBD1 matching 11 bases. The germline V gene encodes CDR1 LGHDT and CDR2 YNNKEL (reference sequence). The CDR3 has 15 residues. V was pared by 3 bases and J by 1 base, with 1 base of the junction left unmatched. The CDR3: CASSHGQGANTEAFF. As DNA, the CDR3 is TGTGCCAGCAGCCATGGACAGGGGGCGAACACTGAAGCTTTCTTT.

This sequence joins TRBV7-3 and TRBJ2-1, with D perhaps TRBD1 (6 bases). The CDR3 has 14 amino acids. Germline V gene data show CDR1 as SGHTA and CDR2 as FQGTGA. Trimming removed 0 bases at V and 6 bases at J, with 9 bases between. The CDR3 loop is CASSLTTGSNEQFF. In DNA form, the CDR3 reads TGTGCCAGCAGCTTAACTACAGGGAGCAATGAGCAGTTCTTC.

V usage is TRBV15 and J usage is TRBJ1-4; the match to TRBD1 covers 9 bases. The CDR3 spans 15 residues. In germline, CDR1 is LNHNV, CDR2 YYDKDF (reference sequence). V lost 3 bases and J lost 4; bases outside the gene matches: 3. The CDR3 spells CATSSRQGVNEKLFF. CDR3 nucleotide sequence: TGTGCCACCAGCAGTCGACAGGGGGTTAATGAAAAACTGTTTTTT.

Written as DNA, the CDR3 is TGTGCCAGCAGCACTATGGAGGTGGGCCCCTACGAGCAGTACTTC. This codes for CASSTMEVGPYEQYF. The chain employs TRBV9 and TRBJ2-7; maybe TRBD2 (5 bases). Per germline, CDR1 SGDLS and CDR2 YYNGEE. V dropped 4 bases and J dropped 2 bases, with 16 bases sitting between them. This CDR3 spans 15 amino acids.

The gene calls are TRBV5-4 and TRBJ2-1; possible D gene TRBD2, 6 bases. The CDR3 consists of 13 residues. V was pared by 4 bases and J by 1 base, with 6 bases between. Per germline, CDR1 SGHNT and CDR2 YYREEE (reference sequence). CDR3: CASSGGSYNEQFF. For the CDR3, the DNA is TGTGCCAGCAGCGGGGGGTCCTACAATGAGCAGTTCTTC.

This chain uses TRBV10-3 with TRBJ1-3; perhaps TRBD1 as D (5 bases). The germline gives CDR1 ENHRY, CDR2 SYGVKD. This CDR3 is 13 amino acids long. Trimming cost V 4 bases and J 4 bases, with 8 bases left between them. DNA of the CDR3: TGTGCCATCAGTGTAGGGGAAGGAAACACCATATATTTT. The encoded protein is CAISVGEGNTIYF.

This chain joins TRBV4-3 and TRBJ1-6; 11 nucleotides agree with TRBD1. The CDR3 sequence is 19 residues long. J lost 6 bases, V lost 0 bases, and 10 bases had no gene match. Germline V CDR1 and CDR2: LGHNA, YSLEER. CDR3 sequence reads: CASSQEPTRTGGFNSPLHF. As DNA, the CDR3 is TGCGCCAGCAGCCAAGAACCGACACGGACAGGGGGCTTTAATTCACCCCTCCACTTT.

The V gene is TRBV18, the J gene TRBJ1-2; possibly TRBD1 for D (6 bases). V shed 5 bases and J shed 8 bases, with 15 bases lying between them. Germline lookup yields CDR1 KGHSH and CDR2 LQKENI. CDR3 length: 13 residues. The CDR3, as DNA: TGTGCCAGCTCATCTGGGGGCCGAGGGGGCTACACCTTC. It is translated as CASSSGGRGGYTF.

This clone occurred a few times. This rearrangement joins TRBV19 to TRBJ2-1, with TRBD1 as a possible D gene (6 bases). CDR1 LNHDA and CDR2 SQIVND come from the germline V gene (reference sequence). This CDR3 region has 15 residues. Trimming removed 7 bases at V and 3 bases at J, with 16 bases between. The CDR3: CASTDQQGHYNEQFF. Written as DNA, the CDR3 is TGTGCCAGTACGGACCAGCAGGGGCACTACAATGAGCAGTTCTTC.

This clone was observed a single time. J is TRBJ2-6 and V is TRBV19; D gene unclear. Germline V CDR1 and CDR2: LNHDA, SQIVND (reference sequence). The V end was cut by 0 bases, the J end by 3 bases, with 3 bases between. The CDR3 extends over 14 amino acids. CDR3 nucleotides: TGTGCCAGTAGTATAGATCTTGGGGCCAACGTCCTGACTTTC. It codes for CASSIDLGANVLTF.

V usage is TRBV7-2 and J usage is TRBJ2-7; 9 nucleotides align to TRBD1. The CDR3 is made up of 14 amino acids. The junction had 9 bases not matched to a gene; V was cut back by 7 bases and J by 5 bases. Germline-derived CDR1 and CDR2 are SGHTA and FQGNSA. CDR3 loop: CASTQGTGLNEQYF. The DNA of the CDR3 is TGTGCCAGCACCCAGGGGACAGGGCTCAACGAGCAGTACTTC.

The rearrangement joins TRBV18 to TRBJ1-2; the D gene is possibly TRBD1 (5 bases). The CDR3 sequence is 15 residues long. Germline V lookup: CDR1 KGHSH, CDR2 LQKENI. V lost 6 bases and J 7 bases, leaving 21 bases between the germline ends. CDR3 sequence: CASSPQATGQSGYTF. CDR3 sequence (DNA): TGTGCCAGCTCCCCCCAGGCCACAGGTCAGAGTGGCTACACCTTC.